This T cell receptor beta chain was sequenced during a study of technical replicates of blood from a few donors. Measured with immunoSEQ multiplex PCR; TCRdb has only the in-frame clones, and not every one. The data hold about 85,000 clones, with roughly 94% observed a single time. The sample taken for sequencing was T cells isolated from PBMCs. The source is a human donor in good health.

The CDR3 loop is CASLRTGWYEQYF. CDR3 bases: TGTGCCAGCCTCCGGACAGGGTGGTACGAGCAGTACTTC. The V gene is TRBV28, the J gene TRBJ2-7, with 8 bases fitting TRBD1. With 8 bases clipped from V and 4 bases from J, the junction kept 7 bases outside the gene matches. Germline lookup yields CDR1 MDHEN and CDR2 SYDVKM. The CDR3 spans 13 residues.